This T cell receptor beta chain was recovered during a study of human T cells and chemical hapten exposure. Study in general: Skin of the upper inner arm, approximately 2 cm by approximately 2 cm, received 2% DPC for sensitization. Study-level points and caveats: Compared to controls, expanded TCRs made significantly more large clusters of similar CDR3s.

TCRdb independently ran MiXCR on the RACE reads; one entry per CDR3 protein. Seen here are about 380,000 distinct CDR3 sequences, roughly 6.3% observed once, and the top ten hold under 7%. Specified time point: patch test 2, 6 weeks after DPC sensitization. Specified treatment: therapeutic diphenylcyclopropenone sensitization with weekly scalp DPC. This clonotype was counted ten times or more. The target antigen is unknown. This CDR3 comprises 11 residues. Germline V gene data show CDR1 as DFQATT and CDR2 as SNEGSKA (reference sequence). The germline V and J ends were trimmed by 3 bases and 6 bases, with 7 bases remaining between them.

The J gene is TRBJ2-3, the V gene TRBV20-1, with D unresolved. This receptor was identified in a woman in her late teens or twenties with alopecia areata. Some clones in this sample may be carry-over from other donors' samples. This specimen consisted of whole blood, obtained in connection with sensitization to the hapten diphenylcyclopropenone (DPC). As DNA, the CDR3 is TGCAGTGCTAGTCCAGCGGATACGCAGTATTTT. As protein: CSASPADTQYF.